This TCR beta chain was documented in a study of T cell repertoires and Cas9 in healthy adults (dated by TCRdb to the late 2010s). Describing the broader study: Multi-effector potency, cytotoxicity and lineage determination within the CD4 and CD8 compartments were characterized for SpCas9-reactive T cells. The study looked at preexisting T cell immunity to the Streptococcus pyogenes Cas9 nuclease (SpCas9), which is used in CRISPR gene editing. Study-wide conclusions, independent of this receptor: Proliferation and function of SpCas9-reactive effector T cells were reported to be mitigated in vitro by SpCas9-reactive regulatory T cells.

All of the donors in the study were healthy humans. To note about this clone: The clone's antigen remains unknown. No base quality information exists; no much larger clone differs at one position.

Preparation of the library involved the immunoSEQ multiplex PCR assay. Not all clones reach the TCRdb copy of this immuneACCESS table, which keeps in-frame sequences only. Checked studies attribute under half of the gap to unresolved V genes and leave the rest unexplained. The sample has about 24,000 clones on record, roughly 90% of them singletons. The ten largest clones represent 0.65% to 0.8% of the sample. Trimming at the junction amounts to 3 bases on V and 3 bases on J, and the germline ends lie 14 bases apart. CDR1 SGDLS and CDR2 YYNGEE are derived from the germline V gene. Measured from the cysteine to the phenylalanine, the CDR3 is 15 residues long. CDR3 DNA only is kept here, 45 bases in frame from base 1.

Material: CD4+ effector T cells (CD127+, CD25-, CD137-, CD154-) from PBMCs; culture status not recorded. The receptor's source is a human donor in good health. In this chain, TRBV9 is recombined with TRBJ2-3; the D match is possibly TRBD1 or TRBD2, with 6 bases aligned in each. The CDR3 sequence is CASSAITGRTDTQYF. The DNA reads as follows: TGTGCCAGCAGCGCCATTACAGGGAGGACAGATACGCAGTATTTT.